The next 18 T cell receptor beta chains were all read from a single sample in a study of cytomegalovirus exposure and HLA in healthy donors. Both 60 Vbeta primers and 13 Jbeta primers went into the PCR. The table came from immunoSEQ multiplex PCR; TCRdb's copy has only in-frame clones and leaves some out. This sample yields about 99,000 clones, of which around 77% are seen a single time; around 3.5% belongs to the top ten. Material for sequencing was PBMCs. Source of these receptors: a man aged 40-55 years in good health and CMV-seronegative.

The CDR3 DNA reads TGTGCCAGCAGCCTGGGCAGGGGGAGCTCCTATAATTCACCCCTCCACTTT. Translating gives CASSLGRGSSYNSPLHF. The chain combines TRBV28 with TRBJ1-6, with 7 positions matching TRBD1. Germline trimming cut 6 bases from V and 0 bases from J; bases unmatched to any gene: 8. Germline CDR1 MDHEN, CDR2 SYDVKM. This CDR3 comprises 17 residues.

The chain couples TRBV23-1 to TRBJ2-5, with D unresolved. TRBV23-1 is labeled an ORF, and its function is uncertain. The CDR3 extends over 14 amino acids. Trimming removed 2 bases at V and 5 bases at J, with 12 bases between. CDR3 in DNA: TGCGCCAGCAGTCAAAGGCCCAGGCAGGAGACCCAGTACTTC. Residues: CASSQRPRQETQYF.

This clone has a handful of counts. The chain couples TRBV5-1 to TRBJ2-1; tentatively, D is TRBD2 (5 bases). Germline-derived CDR1 and CDR2 are SGHRS and YFSETQ. The CDR3 is 14 amino acids. The V and J ends lost 4 bases and 6 bases respectively, with 14 bases between them. In DNA form, the CDR3 reads TGCGCCAGCAGCCTCGAGGGCAGTTCCAATGAGCAGTTCTTC. Amino acids: CASSLEGSSNEQFF. Full variable domain (outside the CDR3, taken from reference TRBV5-1 and TRBJ2-1): KAGVTQTPRYLIKTRGQQVTLSCSPISGHRSVSWYQQTPGQGLQFLFEYFSETQRNKGNFPGRFSGRQFSNSRSEMNVSTLELGDSALYLCASSLEGSSNEQFFGPGTRLTVL.

V gene TRBV6-5 combines with J gene TRBJ1-2; 7 bases fit TRBD1. Germline V gene sequence: CDR1 MNHEY, CDR2 SVGAGI. The CDR3 is 14 residues long. Trimming removed 7 bases from V and 8 bases from J; junction bases left unmatched: 13. The CDR3 sequence is CASTSPGTVNGYTF. For the CDR3, the DNA is TGTGCCAGCACTTCCCCCGGGACAGTTAACGGCTACACCTTC.

The chain combines TRBV9 with TRBJ1-3; no firm D call. Trimming pared 0 bases from V and 3 bases from J, leaving 22 bases between. CDR1 is SGDLS and CDR2 is YYNGEE in the germline V gene. This CDR3 is built from 19 residues. The chain's CDR3 is CASSVALRGGIIGGNTIYF. For the CDR3, the DNA is TGTGCCAGCAGCGTAGCTCTTCGTGGAGGAATTATAGGTGGAAACACCATATATTTT.

As for this clone: This same CDR3 is encoded by further DNA sequences in the sample. Here the CDR3 reads CASSGQGGNQPQHF. CDR3 nucleotides: TGTGCCAGCAGCGGACAGGGGGGCAATCAGCCCCAGCATTTT. The V call is TRBV6-1, the J call TRBJ1-5; 10 nucleotides align to TRBD1. The V gene end was trimmed by 6 bases and the J gene end by 2 bases; junction bases not matched to a gene: 1. CDR3 length: 14 amino acids. CDR1 and CDR2 from the germline V gene are MNHNS and SASEGT.

V and J are TRBV7-2 and TRBJ1-1; a possible D gene is TRBD1 (6 bases). The CDR3 consists of 16 residues. Per germline, CDR1 SGHTA and CDR2 FQGNSA. Trimming pared 1 base from V and 1 base from J, leaving 13 bases between. CDR3 nucleotide sequence: TGTGCCAGCAGCTTAGGAGGGGGGGTTCGGAACACTGAAGCTTTCTTT. Its protein product is CASSLGGGVRNTEAFF.

V usage is TRBV6-5 and J usage is TRBJ2-7; tentatively, D is TRBD2 (5 bases). Trimming cost V 2 bases and J 1 base, with 9 bases left between them. This CDR3 is built from 14 residues. The V gene's germline CDR1 is MNHEY and CDR2 SVGAGI. CDR3 protein: CASSYIGGSYEQYF. The CDR3 DNA reads TGTGCCAGCAGTTACATCGGAGGATCCTACGAGCAGTACTTC.

The chain uses TRBV5-6 and TRBJ2-7, with 12 bases that match TRBD2. After removal of 1 base from V and 1 base from J, the junction contained 3 bases not matched to a gene. In germline, CDR1 is SGHDT, CDR2 YYEEEE. CDR3 length: 16 residues. The CDR3 nucleotides are TGTGCCAGCAGCTTGCGGACTAGCGGGATTTCCTACGAGCAGTACTTC. This translates into CASSLRTSGISYEQYF.

The chain uses TRBV2 and TRBJ2-5; TRBD2 might be the D (6 bases). The J call may be faulty, since TRBJ2-7 better matches the DNA end. The CDR3 is 15 amino acids. Germline V lookup: CDR1 SNHLY, CDR2 FYNNEI. DNA of the CDR3: TGTGCCAGCAGCGACGACAGACTAGGGTCCTACGAGCAGTACTTC. It encodes CASSDDRLGSYEQYF.

The CDR3 sequence: CASSPEGDTQYF. CDR3 sequence (DNA): TGCGCCAGCAGTCCGGAGGGAGATACGCAGTATTTT. The genes are TRBV5-1 and TRBJ2-3; TRBD2 is a possible D gene (6 bases). Trimming removed 5 bases at V and 5 bases at J, with 9 bases between. This CDR3 spans 12 amino acids. The germline gives CDR1 SGHRS, CDR2 YFSETQ. The complete variable domain, with remaining parts taken from reference TRBV5-1 and TRBJ2-3, reads KAGVTQTPRYLIKTRGQQVTLSCSPISGHRSVSWYQQTPGQGLQFLFEYFSETQRNKGNFPGRFSGRQFSNSRSEMNVSTLELGDSALYLCASSPEGDTQYFGPGTRLTVL.

The gene calls are TRBV6-5 and TRBJ1-6, with TRBD1 as a possible D gene (6 bases). The CDR3 extends over 12 amino acids. V lost 8 bases and J 6 bases, leaving 8 bases between the germline ends. Germline CDR1 reads MNHEY; CDR2 reads SVGAGI. For the CDR3, the DNA is TGTGCCAGCCGACAGGTTAATTCACCCCTCCACTTT. It translates to CASRQVNSPLHF.

V is TRBV7-9 and J is TRBJ1-4, with D perhaps TRBD1 (5 bases). Germline lookup yields CDR1 SEHNR and CDR2 FQNEAQ (reference sequence). V lost 5 bases, J lost 6 bases, and 19 bases lay in between. This CDR3 comprises 16 residues. CDR3 bases: TGTGCCAGCAGCGCGAGCCCGGGGGTGAAATATGAAAAACTGTTTTTT. It specifies CASSASPGVKYEKLFF.

The CDR3: CASSGRDRGYEQFF. Written as DNA, the CDR3 is TGCGCCAGCAGCGGGAGGGACAGGGGGTATGAGCAGTTCTTC. The chain combines TRBV5-1 with TRBJ2-1; 11 nucleotides line up with TRBD1. CDR3 length: 14 residues. The germline CDR1 and CDR2 sequences are SGHRS and YFSETQ. V trimming: 4 bases; J trimming: 8 bases; junction bases outside the gene matches: 5.

This clone was counted a single time. The V gene is TRBV5-6, the J gene TRBJ2-2, with 11 bases that match TRBD1. This CDR3 has 15 residues. Per germline, CDR1 SGHDT and CDR2 YYEEEE. The V and J ends lost 4 bases and 6 bases, in that order; junction bases with no gene match: 5. DNA for the CDR3: TGTGCCAGCAGCCTTCCGGGACAGGGGGCCGGGGAGCTGTTTTTT. Protein product: CASSLPGQGAGELFF.

This clone has only a few counts. The chain combines TRBV5-4 with TRBJ2-2; 10 nucleotides align to TRBD2. The CDR3 consists of 15 residues. The V and J ends lost 0 bases and 6 bases, in that order; junction bases with no gene match: 2. Germline CDR1 reads SGHNT; CDR2 reads YYREEE (reference sequence). The DNA of the CDR3 is TGTGCCAGCAGCTTGGAGCGGGGGGGCGCCGGGGAGCTGTTTTTT. Protein sequence: CASSLERGGAGELFF.

J is TRBJ2-3 and V is TRBV4-2; D remains ambiguous. The CDR3 spans 14 residues. V lost 3 bases to trimming and J lost 1 base, with 8 bases between them. Germline V gene sequence: CDR1 LGHNA, CDR2 YNFKEQ. CDR3 region: CASSQLSGTDTQYF. The CDR3 nucleotides read TGTGCCAGCAGCCAGCTATCGGGCACAGATACGCAGTATTTT.

The rearrangement uses TRBV2 and TRBJ2-3, with 11 positions matching TRBD1. Germline CDR1 is SNHLY and CDR2 is FYNNEI. Trimming removed 9 bases from V and 6 bases from J; junction bases left unmatched: 11. This CDR3 is 15 amino acids long. CDR3 sequence (DNA): TGTGCCAGTACCGGGACAGGGGGTAATATTGATACGCAGTATTTT. Residues: CASTGTGGNIDTQYF.